This TCR beta chain was captured by sequencing in a study of cytomegalovirus exposure and HLA in healthy donors. The study's findings and limits: Compared with the roughly 700-donor mean, an Asian-associated ancestry cluster reportedly had fewer N-insertions, according to a later analysis. Accounts indicate the classifier identified cytomegalovirus status with strong specificity and sensitivity.

Regarding this clone: The antigen is undetermined.

The CDR3 totals 15 residues. With 5 bases clipped from V and 7 bases from J, the junction kept 7 bases outside the gene matches. Germline values: CDR1 SGHRS, CDR2 YFSETQ. The PCR made use of 60 Vbeta and 13 Jbeta primers. Produced via immunoSEQ multiplex PCR; TCRdb's table is partial and in-frame only. The sample has approximately 180,000 clones, about four fifths seen once. The rearrangement links TRBV5-1 to TRBJ2-1; 12 bases fit TRBD2. Material: PBMCs. The TCR was taken from a woman aged 50 to 60 in good health and CMV-seronegative. This CDR3 is CASRAWTSGENEQFF. CDR3 nucleotides: TGCGCCAGCAGGGCCTGGACTAGCGGGGAAAATGAGCAGTTCTTC.